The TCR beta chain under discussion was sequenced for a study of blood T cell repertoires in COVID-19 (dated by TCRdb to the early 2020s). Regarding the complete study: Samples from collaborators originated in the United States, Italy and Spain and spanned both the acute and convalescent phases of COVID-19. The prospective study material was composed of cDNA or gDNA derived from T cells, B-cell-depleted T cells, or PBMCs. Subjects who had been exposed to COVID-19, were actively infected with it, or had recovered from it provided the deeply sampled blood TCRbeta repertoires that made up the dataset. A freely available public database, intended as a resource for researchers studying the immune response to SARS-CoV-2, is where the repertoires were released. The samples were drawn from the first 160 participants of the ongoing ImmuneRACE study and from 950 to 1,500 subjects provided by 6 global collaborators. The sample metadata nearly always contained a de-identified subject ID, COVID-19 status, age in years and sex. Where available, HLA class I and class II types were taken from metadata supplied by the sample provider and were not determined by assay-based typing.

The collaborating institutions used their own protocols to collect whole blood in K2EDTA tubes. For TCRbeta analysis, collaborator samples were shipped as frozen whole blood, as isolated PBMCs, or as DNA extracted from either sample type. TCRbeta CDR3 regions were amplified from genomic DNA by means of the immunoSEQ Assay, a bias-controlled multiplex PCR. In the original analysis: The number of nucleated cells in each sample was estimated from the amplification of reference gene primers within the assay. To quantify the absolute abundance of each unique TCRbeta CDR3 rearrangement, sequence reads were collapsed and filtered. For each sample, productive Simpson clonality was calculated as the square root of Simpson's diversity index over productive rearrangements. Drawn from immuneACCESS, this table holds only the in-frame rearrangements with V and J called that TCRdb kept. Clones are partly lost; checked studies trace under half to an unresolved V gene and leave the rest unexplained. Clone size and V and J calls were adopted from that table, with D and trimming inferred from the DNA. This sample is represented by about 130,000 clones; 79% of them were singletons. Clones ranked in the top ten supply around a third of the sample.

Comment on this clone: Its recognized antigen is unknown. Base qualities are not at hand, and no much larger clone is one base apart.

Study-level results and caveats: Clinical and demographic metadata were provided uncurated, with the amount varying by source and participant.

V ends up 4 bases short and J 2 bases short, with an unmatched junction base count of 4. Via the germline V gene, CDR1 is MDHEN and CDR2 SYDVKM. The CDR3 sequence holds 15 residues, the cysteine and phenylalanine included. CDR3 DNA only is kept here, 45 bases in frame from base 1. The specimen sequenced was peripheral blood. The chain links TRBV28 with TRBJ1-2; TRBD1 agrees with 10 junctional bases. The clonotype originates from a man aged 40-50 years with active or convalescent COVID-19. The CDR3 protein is CASSSGQGVNYGYTF. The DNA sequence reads TGTGCCAGCAGTTCAGGACAGGGGGTGAACTATGGCTACACCTTC.